This entry concerns a single T cell receptor (beta chain). Its antigen is not known. The junction does not match germline at one end; this may be a read error. The germline gives CDR1 LGHNA, CDR2 YNFKEQ. CDR3 size: 12 residues. The source of the sample is a study of T cell repertoires in cytomegalovirus infection. Overall study: Peptides in the study included HLA-C-restricted and HLA-B-restricted CMV epitopes. Through public TCR beta signatures, both CMV infection and matching HLA type were indicated. Study findings and constraints: Predominance within the ex vivo response was attributable to HLA-C-restricted CMV-specific TCR beta clonotypes. Cumulated frequencies of public TCR beta families served to identify carriers of CMV plus the relevant HLA.

In TCRdb, the reads were re-called with MiXCR into one record per CDR3 protein. Of about 920,000 distinct CDR3 sequences in the sample, roughly a third were seen once. This TCR was sampled from a human donor in good health (CMV status not recorded). Some clones in this sample may be carry-over from other donors' samples. The chain uses TRBV4-2 and TRBJ2-1; D is uncertain. The input for sequencing was cultured CD8+ T cells from PBMCs, taken from culture after CMV antigen stimulation. The CDR3 DNA reads TGTGTCAGCAGCCCGATTGGGAATGAGCAGTTCTTC. It encodes CVSSPIGNEQFF.